Listed below are T cell receptor beta chains from one sample, sequenced in a study of T cell responses to AZD1222 COVID-19 vaccine. Sequenced by immunoSEQ multiplex PCR; TCRdb stores in-frame clones only, minus some. In the table there are some 120,000 clones, 80% to 90% of which are singletons. Material: peripheral blood, obtained on day 0 of MenACWY control vaccination. These receptors came from an adult in good health. Each CDR3 is given with its conserved first and last residue. The listing skips clone size in some rows; elsewhere it reads once, few, many or a size class.

-	TRBV3-1/TRBV3-2	CASSPQGVEETQYF
-	TRBV19	CASSPRVTAYEQYF
-	TRBV21-1	CASSKREKDTSRLYQPQHF
few	TRBV5-1	CASSTTQTGGKSNEQFF
few	TRBV4-2	CASSQEGGSSSYNEQFF
-	TRBV10-3	CAISDLGGLGYTF
-	TRBV19	CASSIGPSGGANTGELFF
-	TRBV6-5	CASSYWDYGNEETQYF
-	TRBV18	CASSVGTGRFKETQYF
few	TRBV9	CASSSGGHRLLLYEQYF
-	TRBV3-1/TRBV3-2	CASSKTTGRNYGYTF
-	TRBV6-8	CASSYSVATNEKLFF
-	TRBV7-2	CASSFPGQAQETQYF
few	TRBV29-1	CSVATGGLGEAFF
few	TRBV6-5	CASSSTGVNTEAFF
-	TRBV7-7	CASSLSGENEKLFF
-	TRBV7-2	CASSLGGGIPSNQPQHF
once	TRBV7-9	CASRTGVYGYTF
-	TRBV11-2	CASSSRPTGKHGYTF
-	TRBV5-4	CASSFPMNTEAFF
-	TRBV6-5	CASSYSPTDYGYTF
once	TRBV10-2	CASSGPGAGETQYF
few	TRBV5-1	CASSLEGYEQYF
-	TRBV6-6	CASSYRSTTDTQYF
-	TRBV18	CASSPGTGSYNEQFF
-	TRBV6-2/TRBV6-3	CASSDSVRALQPQHF
-	TRBV5-6	CASSLGTGRSSSQPQHF
-	TRBV18	CASSPPWDRGTGELFF
-	TRBV12-3/TRBV12-4	CASSWGSYEQYF
-	TRBV11-2	CASSPTGNYYGYTF
-	TRBV6-4	CASSPDGYEQYF
few	TRBV15	CATSRVPDATNEKLFF
-	TRBV5-8	CASSYRSAGNTIYF
once	TRBV9	CASSVGPEFGELFF
-	TRBV5-1	CASSLGWANNSPLHF
few	TRBV7-2	CASSLEYGRETQYF
-	TRBV20-1	CSASPQDYGYTF
once	TRBV5-5	CASSTAGTGYEKLFF
-	TRBV5-1	CASRHDRGYYEQYF
-	TRBV12-3/TRBV12-4	CASSFKERYGYTF
-	TRBV30	CAWSEGLPSTDTQYF
-	TRBV11-2	CASSQGQGREKLFF